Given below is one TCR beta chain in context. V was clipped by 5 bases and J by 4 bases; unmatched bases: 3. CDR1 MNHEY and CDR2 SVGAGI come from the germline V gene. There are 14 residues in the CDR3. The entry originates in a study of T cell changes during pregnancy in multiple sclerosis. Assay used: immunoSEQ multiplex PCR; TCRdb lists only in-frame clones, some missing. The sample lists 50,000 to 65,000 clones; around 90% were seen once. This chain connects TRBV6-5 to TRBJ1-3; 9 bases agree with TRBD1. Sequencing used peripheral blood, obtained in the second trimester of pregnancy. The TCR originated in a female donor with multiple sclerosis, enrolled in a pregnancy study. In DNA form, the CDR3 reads TGTGCCAGCAGTCGCGACAGGGGGGGAAACACCATATATTTT. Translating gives CASSRDRGGNTIYF.